Measured by frequency, the clone carrying this T cell receptor beta chain is medium-sized. Its target is unknown. Per germline, CDR1 MGHRA and CDR2 YSYEKL. The CDR3 runs to 17 residues. No DNA was logged. Produced via immunoSEQ multiplex PCR; TCRdb's table is partial and in-frame only. This repertoire includes under 1,200 clones. This entry comes from a study of synovial regulatory T cells in juvenile arthritis. About the study: Treatments: a few naive, more than five methotrexate, one methotrexate plus infliximab, one unknown.

Study-level points and caveats: CDR3 overlap with synovial Tregs was higher for iaTregs than other blood Tregs. Compared with other blood Treg cells, inflammation-associated Treg cells had reduced TCR diversity.

This sequence joins TRBV4-1 and TRBJ2-1; TCRdb's assignment of TRBD2 cannot be checked, as there is no DNA. The sequence came from a donor aged 2 to 35 with juvenile idiopathic arthritis. The sample comprised Treg cells from blood. Subset defined: HLA-DR+ inflammation-associated blood Treg cells. The chain's CDR3 is CASSQDPGTSGPHEQFF.